The sequence of this T cell receptor beta chain was determined in a study of cytomegalovirus exposure and HLA in healthy donors. Study-level information: Earlier results showed 90 million to 130 million unique TCR beta sequences derived from roughly 200 million T cells. Study outcomes and limitations: Three chains tied to CMV proved CMV antigen-specific in vitro.

This PCR relied on a set of 60 Vbeta primers and 13 Jbeta primers. Clones were sequenced by immunoSEQ multiplex PCR, and TCRdb holds only the in-frame ones, with some missing. Of roughly 120,000 clones listed, 79% are singletons. For this clone: As yet, its antigen is unknown.

The CDR3 is made up of 14 amino acids. Per the germline V gene, CDR1 is LNHDA and CDR2 is SQIVND (reference sequence). V was clipped by 6 bases and J by 7 bases; unmatched bases: 7. The chain couples TRBV19 to TRBJ2-1; 9 nucleotides line up with TRBD2. The receptor comes from a man aged 18 to 29 in good health and CMV-seronegative. The sequenced sample consisted of PBMCs. CDR3 sequence reads: CASRTYLAGNEQFF. For the CDR3, the DNA is TGTGCCAGTAGAACCTATCTAGCGGGGAATGAGCAGTTCTTC.